The clone carrying this TCR beta chain has ten or more counts. The antigen is unknown. This record comes from a study of CD8 T cells in ankylosing spondylitis. V gave up 6 bases and J gave up 0 bases; unmatched junction bases: 9. CDR3 length: 19 residues. CDR1 and CDR2 from the germline V gene are ENHRY and SYGVKD. Overall study findings and caveats: Earlier authors reported some of these motif variants in reactive arthritis synovial fluid and blood. In ankylosing spondylitis blood, a motif of 7 to 9 highly homologous TCR beta variants appeared characteristic.

By quantitative 5'-RACE with molecular barcodes, the TCR beta libraries were made. TCRdb re-called the 5' RACE reads with MiXCR, one entry per CDR3 protein. The sample has 250,000 to 350,000 distinct CDR3 sequences; 6.5% to 10% are singletons. The specimen was blood, either unsorted or a sorted T cell fraction (not recorded which). This chain links TRBV10-3 with TRBJ2-1, with 15 bases identical to TRBD2. This TCR came from a male donor with ankylosing spondylitis. CDR3 bases: TGTGCCATCAGCCTTAGGACTAGCGGGAGGGGTTCCTCCTACAATGAGCAGTTCTTC. Protein product: CAISLRTSGRGSSYNEQFF.